This T cell receptor beta chain was captured in a study of shared clonotypes between healthy human individuals. Running of the assay took place at deep level. Using immunoSEQ multiplex PCR, the repertoire was profiled, and TCRdb retains in-frame clones only, with some absent. The data contain approximately 120,000 clones, about 63% of them seen just once; the ten biggest clones take up under 25%. With regard to this clone: Its matching antigen is unknown.

Findings and limits, study-wide: Estimated clonotype richness was generally higher in naive than memory subsets. Rarefaction exposed incomplete sorted-subset sequencing despite large depth.

This CDR3 contains 15 residues. V lost 2 bases and J lost 2; bases outside the gene matches: 5. CD8 memory merged CD45RO+ with CCR7-negative CD45RA+ TemRA cells. The TCR sequence derives from a woman in her twenties or thirties in good health. The chain recombines TRBV23-1 with TRBJ2-7; 8 bases line up with TRBD1. TRBV23-1 is known as an ORF, though its function is uncertain. Source material: memory CD8+ T cells sorted from blood. Subset indicated: CD45RO+ cells pooled with CCR7-negative TemRA cells. The CDR3 nucleotides read TGCGCCAGCAGTCAAAGGACAGGGTCAACCTACGAGCAGTACTTC. It is translated as CASSQRTGSTYEQYF.